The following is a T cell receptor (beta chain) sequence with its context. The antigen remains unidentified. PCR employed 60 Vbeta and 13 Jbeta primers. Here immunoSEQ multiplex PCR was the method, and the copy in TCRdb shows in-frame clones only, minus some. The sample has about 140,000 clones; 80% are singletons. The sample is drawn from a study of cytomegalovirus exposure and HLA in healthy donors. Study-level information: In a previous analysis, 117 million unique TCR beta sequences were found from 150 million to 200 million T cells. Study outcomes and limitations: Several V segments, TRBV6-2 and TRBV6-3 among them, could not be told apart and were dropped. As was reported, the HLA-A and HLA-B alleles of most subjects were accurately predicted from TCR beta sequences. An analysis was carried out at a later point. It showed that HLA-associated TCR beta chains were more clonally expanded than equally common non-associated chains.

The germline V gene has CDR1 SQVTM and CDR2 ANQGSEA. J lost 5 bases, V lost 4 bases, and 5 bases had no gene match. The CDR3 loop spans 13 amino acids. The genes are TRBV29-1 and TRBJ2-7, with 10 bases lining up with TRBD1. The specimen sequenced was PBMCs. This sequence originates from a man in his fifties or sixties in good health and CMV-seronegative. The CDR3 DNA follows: TGCAGCGTTGCGGGACAGGGGTTCCACGAGCAGTACTTC. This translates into CSVAGQGFHEQYF.